The 23 T cell receptor beta chains given below trace back to one sample, sequenced in a study of blood T cell repertoires in COVID-19. Profiled with immunoSEQ multiplex PCR; TCRdb holds only in-frame clones, not every one. Of 200,000 to 250,000 clones detected, approximately 80% appear once; the ten largest clones hold 7.5% to 9%. Material: peripheral blood. The receptors were gathered from an elderly woman with COVID-19, enrolled during active disease.

This rearrangement joins TRBV27 to TRBJ2-7; TRBD1 agrees at 10 bases. The CDR3 contains 14 residues. Germline CDR1 MNHEY, CDR2 SMNVEV (reference sequence). Trimming took 2 bases from V and 4 from J; bases not matched to a gene: 2. CDR3 region: CASSLRDRGYEQYF. CDR3 nucleotide sequence: TGTGCCAGCAGTTTAAGGGACAGGGGTTACGAGCAGTACTTC.

The chain recombines TRBV6-5 with TRBJ1-5; TRBD1 aligns across 11 bases. Germline V gene sequence: CDR1 MNHEY, CDR2 SVGAGI. J was trimmed by 7 bases and V by 8 bases; bases with no gene match: 10. CDR3 length: 15 amino acids. The CDR3 coding sequence is TGTGCCAGCGCCCTACAGGGACAGGGGGGCCAGCCCCAGCATTTT. This codes for CASALQGQGGQPQHF.

This sequence joins TRBV7-9 and TRBJ1-6; D not resolved. The CDR3 is 12 amino acids. The V gene lost 5 bases and the J gene lost 11 bases, with 10 bases spanning the gap. Germline V CDR1 and CDR2: SEHNR, FQNEAQ (reference sequence). CDR3 in DNA: TGTGCCAGCAGCCAAATACCGGCACCCCTCCACTTT. Protein sequence: CASSQIPAPLHF.

V usage is TRBV3-1 (or the pseudogene TRBV3-2) and J usage is TRBJ2-7, with a tentative D call TRBD1 (6 bases). Germline V gene lookup returns CDR1 LGHDT and CDR2 YNNKEL (reference sequence). CDR3 length equals 17 residues. Trimming cost V 0 bases and J 1 base, with 16 bases left between them. The CDR3 spells CASSQEGPGDSSYEQYF. The CDR3 nucleotides read TGTGCCAGCAGCCAAGAAGGCCCAGGGGATAGTTCCTACGAGCAGTACTTC.

This chain connects TRBV28 to TRBJ1-5; 9 bases line up with TRBD1. V shed 6 bases, J shed 5 bases, and the junction held 8 bases outside the gene matches. The CDR3 has 15 residues. Germline CDR1 is MDHEN and CDR2 is SYDVKM. The CDR3 region has the DNA TGTGCCAGCAGCTCGGGGACAGGGAGTTATCAGCCCCAGCATTTT. As protein: CASSSGTGSYQPQHF.

The chain carries TRBV9 and TRBJ2-7; D is possibly TRBD2 (5 bases). This CDR3 contains 15 residues. Per germline, CDR1 SGDLS and CDR2 YYNGEE. Trimming removed 5 bases from V and 3 bases from J, with 18 bases in between. The CDR3: CASSVHGERNYEQYF. In DNA form, the CDR3 reads TGTGCCAGCAGTGTACACGGGGAGCGTAACTACGAGCAGTACTTC. Full variable domain (rest looked up from reference TRBV9 and TRBJ2-7): DSGVTQTPKHLITATGQRVTLRCSPRSGDLSVYWYQQSLDQGLQFLIQYYNGEERAKGNILERFSAQQFPDLHSELNLSSLELGDSALYFCASSVHGERNYEQYFGPGTRLTVT.

The chain links TRBV10-1 to TRBJ2-7, with 10 bases lining up with TRBD1. Germline CDR1 is WNHNN and CDR2 is SYGVQD (reference sequence). V shed 3 bases, J shed 5 bases, and the junction held 7 bases outside the gene matches. This CDR3 comprises 15 residues. Here the CDR3 reads CASSEGTGEFDEQYF. The DNA for the CDR3 is TGCGCCAGCAGTGAAGGGACAGGGGAATTTGACGAGCAGTACTTC.

V is TRBV3-1 (or the pseudogene TRBV3-2) and J is TRBJ1-2; D call uncertain. Trimming stripped 0 bases from V and 6 bases from J, with 11 bases between. Germline values: CDR1 LGHDT, CDR2 YNNKEL (reference sequence). The length of the CDR3 is 14 residues. Here the CDR3 reads CASSQDLDGNGYTF. CDR3 coding DNA: TGTGCCAGCAGCCAAGATCTAGACGGTAATGGCTACACCTTC.

The chain combines TRBV13 with TRBJ2-7; tentatively, D is TRBD2 (5 bases). The germline CDR1 and CDR2 sequences are PRHDT and FYEKMQ (reference sequence). CDR3 length: 14 residues. Trimming left V 0 bases short and J 4 bases short, with 10 bases between. CDR3 bases: TGTGCCAGCAGCTTAGGCCGGGGTACGTACGAGCAGTACTTC. It is translated as CASSLGRGTYEQYF.

V usage is TRBV9 and J usage is TRBJ2-1, with D uncertain. Germline assignment: CDR1 SGDLS and CDR2 YYNGEE. The V end lost 3 bases, the J end lost 3 bases, and 13 bases lay between the germline ends. The length of the CDR3 is 15 residues. The CDR3 DNA follows: TGTGCCAGCAGCGCCGACCCGACTGGCTACAATGAGCAGTTCTTC. This sequence encodes CASSADPTGYNEQFF.

This sequence joins TRBV3-1 (or the pseudogene TRBV3-2) and TRBJ1-2; D is ambiguous. Germline CDR1 is LGHDT and CDR2 is YNNKEL (reference sequence). The ends were cut back, 4 bases at V and 5 bases at J, with 11 bases in the middle. The CDR3 totals 13 residues. This CDR3 reads CASSPDSSYGYTF. The CDR3 bases are TGTGCCAGCAGCCCAGACTCCTCTTATGGCTACACCTTC.

The chain employs TRBV18 and TRBJ1-1; D might be TRBD1 (6 bases). This CDR3 has 16 amino acids. Germline CDR1 and CDR2: KGHSH and LQKENI. The germline V and J ends were trimmed by 6 bases and 0 bases, with 17 bases remaining between them. The CDR3 DNA reads TGTGCCAGCTCGTCAGGCGAGGGGGTATTGAACACTGAAGCTTTCTTT. Translated, it gives CASSSGEGVLNTEAFF.

V gene TRBV19 combines with J gene TRBJ2-1; 8 bases are a match to TRBD1. From germline, CDR1 is LNHDA and CDR2 SQIVND (reference sequence). The J segment lost 4 bases and the V segment lost 6 bases, leaving 5 bases of the junction unmatched. This CDR3 has 14 amino acids. CDR3 sequence (DNA): TGTGCCAGTAGGACAGGGGCGGCGTACAATGAGCAGTTCTTC. Translation: CASRTGAAYNEQFF.

This clone appeared once. The chain couples TRBV2 to TRBJ1-5; D is possibly TRBD1 (6 bases). This CDR3 spans 15 amino acids. The germline gives CDR1 SNHLY, CDR2 FYNNEI. V dropped 5 bases and J dropped 0 bases, with 11 bases sitting between them. The CDR3 sequence is CASSIAGDSNQPQHF. The CDR3 DNA is TGTGCCAGCAGTATCGCAGGGGATAGCAATCAGCCCCAGCATTTT.

This clone was observed a single time. Other DNA sequences within the sample encode an identical CDR3. This chain connects TRBV5-1 to TRBJ2-5; TRBD1 matches 10 bases. CDR3 length: 15 residues. Per germline, CDR1 SGHRS and CDR2 YFSETQ. Germline trimming cut 5 bases from V and 4 bases from J; bases unmatched to any gene: 8. The CDR3 sequence: CASRKTGGGGETQYF. CDR3 sequence (DNA): TGCGCCAGCAGAAAGACAGGGGGCGGGGGAGAGACCCAGTACTTC. The entire variable domain, with the rest obtained from reference TRBV5-1 and TRBJ2-5, is as follows: KAGVTQTPRYLIKTRGQQVTLSCSPISGHRSVSWYQQTPGQGLQFLFEYFSETQRNKGNFPGRFSGRQFSNSRSEMNVSTLELGDSALYLCASRKTGGGGETQYFGPGTRLLVL.

J is TRBJ1-1 and V is TRBV4-1; D call uncertain. Germline-derived CDR1 and CDR2 are MGHRA and YSYEKL. The CDR3 length is 15 residues. The V gene lost 1 base and the J gene lost 0 bases, with 9 bases spanning the gap. The CDR3 loop reads CASSQGVILNTEAFF. The CDR3 DNA reads TGCGCCAGCAGCCAAGGCGTCATCTTGAACACTGAAGCTTTCTTT.

The chain employs TRBV19 and TRBJ1-5; 10 bases match TRBD1. From germline, CDR1 is LNHDA and CDR2 SQIVND (reference sequence). The J segment lost 2 bases and the V segment lost 8 bases, leaving 9 bases of the junction unmatched. CDR3 length equals 16 residues. The CDR3 DNA reads TGTGCCAGTCGGGACAGGGGAAAAGTAGGCAATCAGCCCCAGCATTTT. The encoded protein is CASRDRGKVGNQPQHF. Combining the CDR3 with reference TRBV19 and TRBJ1-5 gives the whole variable domain DGGITQSPKYLFRKEGQNVTLSCEQNLNHDAMYWYRQDPGQGLRLIYYSQIVNDFQKGDIAEGYSVSREKKESFPLTVTSAQKNPTAFYLCASRDRGKVGNQPQHFGDGTRLSIL.

The CDR3 loop reads CASSIRDRAIPQHF. The DNA for the CDR3 is TGTGCCAGTAGTATTCGGGACAGGGCCATTCCCCAGCATTTT. V gene TRBV19 combines with J gene TRBJ1-5; 9 bases line up with TRBD1. V dropped 3 bases and J dropped 10; count of bases not matched to a gene: 7. Germline CDR1 and CDR2: LNHDA and SQIVND (reference sequence). The CDR3 sequence is 14 residues long.

The chain carries TRBV5-1 and TRBJ1-2, with 8 bases lining up with TRBD1. Trimming removed 4 bases from V and 4 bases from J; junction bases left unmatched: 9. CDR3 length: 15 amino acids. CDR1 and CDR2 from the germline V gene are SGHRS and YFSETQ. The chain's CDR3 is CASSDLGTGAYGYTF. The CDR3 region has the DNA TGCGCCAGCAGCGATCTAGGGACAGGAGCCTATGGCTACACCTTC. Variable domain in full (rest from reference TRBV5-1 and TRBJ1-2): KAGVTQTPRYLIKTRGQQVTLSCSPISGHRSVSWYQQTPGQGLQFLFEYFSETQRNKGNFPGRFSGRQFSNSRSEMNVSTLELGDSALYLCASSDLGTGAYGYTFGSGTRLTVV.

This clone was observed a single time. CDR3 DNA: TGTGCCAGCAACAACAGGATGAATGAAAAACTGTTTTTT. It yields the protein CASNNRMNEKLFF. The chain recombines TRBV2 with TRBJ1-4; TRBD1 might be the D (5 bases). With 7 bases removed from V and 5 bases from J, the gap between germline ends came to 11 bases. CDR3 length: 13 amino acids. Germline CDR1 reads SNHLY; CDR2 reads FYNNEI.

The CDR3 region has the DNA TGTGCCAGCAGCTCAGGACTAGCGGAGAGGCAGTTCTTC. Its translation: CASSSGLAERQFF. The chain carries TRBV7-8 and TRBJ2-1; 10 positions agree with TRBD2. CDR3 size: 13 residues. Germline CDR1 reads SGHVS; CDR2 reads FQNEAQ. V gave up 4 bases and J gave up 12 bases; unmatched junction bases: 6.

The V and J genes are TRBV11-2 and TRBJ2-7, with TRBD1 matching 12 bases. CDR3 size: 14 residues. Germline trimming cut 6 bases from V and 2 bases from J; bases unmatched to any gene: 2. Germline CDR1 SGHAT, CDR2 FQNNGV. This CDR3 reads CASRGTGGPYEQYF. Here the CDR3 DNA reads TGTGCCAGCAGGGGGACAGGGGGCCCCTACGAGCAGTACTTC.

This chain connects TRBV5-4 to TRBJ1-2; tentative D call: TRBD1 (5 bases). The CDR3 extends over 15 amino acids. Trimming took off 0 bases at V and 0 bases at J, with 9 bases between the two ends. CDR1 is SGHNT and CDR2 is YYREEE in the germline V gene (reference sequence). CDR3 nucleotides: TGTGCCAGCAGCTTGGAAGGGGCATCTAACTATGGCTACACCTTC. It translates to CASSLEGASNYGYTF.